This note documents a single TCR beta chain sequence. The antigen remains undetermined. The sample comes from a study of T cells in narcolepsy. Study-wide points: Same-patient CSF and blood CD4+ T cell clonotypes included HCRT-specific and TRIB2-specific autoreactive ones. Autoreactive clone sequences were missing from some blood memory CD4+ repertoires.

Only in-frame clones appear in the TCRdb table, and some are missing; sequencing was by immunoSEQ multiplex PCR. Among approximately 22,000 clones, just over 60% were seen once, and the ten largest hold around 12%. This CDR3 contains 15 residues. Germline V CDR1 and CDR2: SGHRS, YFSETQ. The V end was cut by 0 bases, the J end by 5 bases, with 11 bases between. The sample comprised memory (CD45RA-) CD4+ T cells from blood. This TCR came from a human donor in good health. The gene calls are TRBV5-1 and TRBJ2-2, with D perhaps TRBD1 (6 bases). The CDR3 nucleotides are TGCGCCAGCAGCTTGGATGGACAGCAGACCGGGGAGCTGTTTTTT. Its translation: CASSLDGQQTGELFF.